Listed below are T cell receptor beta chains from one sample, sequenced in a study of cytomegalovirus exposure and HLA in healthy donors. The assay was immunoSEQ multiplex PCR, and TCRdb's table has in-frame clones only and misses some. The sample consists of about 140,000 clones, 70% to 90% of them appearing once. The specimen was PBMCs. Receptor source: a man between 18 and 35 years old in good health and CMV-seronegative. Both conserved end residues are part of each CDR3. The order of the fields is J gene, clone size, V gene, D gene, CDR3 protein, CDR3 DNA. The D gene is left open where the match is weak. Part of the rows lack a size; the others show once, few, many or a class for expanded clones.

TRBJ2-1 . TRBV28 TRBD1 CASRSGQGYNEQFF TGTGCCAGCAGATCGGGACAGGGGTACAATGAGCAGTTCTTC
TRBJ2-7 . TRBV6-1 TRBD2 CASSGGGLAGLYEQYF TGTGCCAGCAGTGGGGGAGGACTAGCGGGTCTATACGAGCAGTACTTC
TRBJ2-7 many TRBV19 . CASSTDRFHEQYF TGTGCCAGTAGTACCGACAGGTTCCACGAGCAGTACTTC
TRBJ2-7 . TRBV10-3 TRBD1 CAISVEDRSYEQYF TGTGCCATCAGTGTTGAGGACAGGTCCTACGAGCAGTACTTC
TRBJ2-7 . TRBV5-1 TRBD2 CASSWGPLAGAYEQYF TGCGCCAGCAGCTGGGGGCCTCTAGCGGGAGCTTACGAGCAGTACTTC
TRBJ1-2 . TRBV18 . CASSPQGWTNYGYTF TGTGCCAGCTCACCGCAGGGTTGGACTAACTATGGCTACACCTTC
TRBJ2-1 once TRBV27 . CASSFPSGGEGEQFF TGTGCCAGCAGTTTCCCTTCGGGCGGAGAGGGTGAGCAGTTCTTC
TRBJ1-3 . TRBV30 . CAWSVLQGRGNTIYF TGTGCCTGGAGTGTACTTCAGGGCAGGGGAAACACCATATATTTT
TRBJ1-1 . TRBV7-2 . CASSFAEPQGGGTEAFF TGTGCCAGCAGCTTCGCCGAACCACAGGGTGGTGGCACTGAAGCTTTCTTT
TRBJ2-5 . TRBV4-1 . CASSQGFRGGTQYF TGCGCCAGCAGCCAAGGGTTTCGGGGAGGGACCCAGTACTTC
TRBJ2-7 . TRBV9 . CASSLTASEGEQYF TGTGCCAGCAGCCTTACCGCTAGCGAGGGCGAGCAGTACTTC
TRBJ2-1 . TRBV10-3 TRBD2 CAISESSSSGRGNEQFF TGTGCCATCAGTGAGTCGAGTTCTAGCGGGAGGGGGAATGAGCAGTTCTTC
TRBJ1-2 . TRBV6-5 TRBD1 CASSFHRGQGGDGYTF TGTGCCAGCAGTTTTCACCGCGGACAGGGAGGAGATGGCTACACCTTC
TRBJ2-4 many TRBV6-6 . CASRYPGDIQYF TGTGCCAGCAGGTATCCGGGGGACATTCAGTACTTC
TRBJ2-7 . TRBV21-1 . CASSKYGDRAYEQYF TGTGCCAGCAGCAAATACGGGGACAGAGCCTACGAGCAGTACTTC
TRBJ2-4 . TRBV5-4 . CASSLGQGLGKNIQYF TGTGCCAGCAGCTTGGGTCAGGGGCTGGGCAAAAACATTCAGTACTTC
TRBJ2-1 . TRBV7-9 TRBD1 CASFRDRGFHEQFF TGTGCCAGTTTCCGGGACAGGGGCTTTCATGAGCAGTTCTTC
TRBJ2-1 . TRBV5-1 . CASSLENLAAFEQFF TGCGCCAGCAGCTTGGAGAATCTGGCGGCCTTTGAGCAGTTCTTC
TRBJ1-2 . TRBV4-2 . CASSQVTGGDYGYTF TGTGCCAGCAGCCAAGTCACGGGAGGGGACTATGGCTACACCTTC
TRBJ2-2 . TRBV5-1 . CASSFGQVNTGELFF TGCGCCAGCAGCTTTGGGCAGGTGAACACCGGGGAGCTGTTTTTT
TRBJ1-5 . TRBV7-2 . CASSKQGSNQPQHF TGTGCCAGCAGCAAGCAGGGTAGCAATCAGCCCCAGCATTTT
TRBJ2-5 . TRBV7-8 TRBD2 CASSPLAGALKTQYF TGTGCCAGCAGCCCCCTAGCGGGGGCTCTCAAGACCCAGTACTTC
TRBJ1-4 . TRBV28 . CASSLFGATNEKLFF TGTGCCAGCAGTTTATTCGGGGCAACTAATGAAAAACTGTTTTTT
TRBJ1-1 . TRBV5-6 . CASSSLPGLMNTEAFF TGTGCCAGCAGCTCCCTCCCCGGACTTATGAACACTGAAGCTTTCTTT
TRBJ1-5 . TRBV19 TRBD1 CASSIVQGAGNQPQHF TGTGCCAGTAGTATAGTACAGGGGGCTGGCAATCAGCCCCAGCATTTT
TRBJ2-1 . TRBV4-1 TRBD1 CASSQDPQGAPNEQFF TGCGCCAGCAGCCAAGATCCACAGGGGGCGCCCAATGAGCAGTTCTTC
TRBJ2-1 . TRBV10-3 TRBD2 CAISASSGASYNEQFF TGTGCCATCAGTGCATCTAGCGGGGCATCCTACAATGAGCAGTTCTTC
TRBJ1-5 . TRBV6-1 . CASNGEGDQPQHF TGTGCCAGCAACGGTGAAGGGGATCAGCCCCAGCATTTT
TRBJ2-5 . TRBV29-1 TRBD2 CSVAPQTSGAQETQYF TGCAGCGTTGCACCCCAAACTAGCGGGGCACAAGAGACCCAGTACTTC
TRBJ2-1 once TRBV6-5 . CAIRRTASSYNEQFF TGTGCCATCCGCCGGACTGCAAGCTCCTACAATGAGCAGTTCTTC
TRBJ1-2 . TRBV7-2 . CASSHGRDYGYTF TGTGCCAGCAGCCACGGGAGAGACTATGGCTACACCTTC
TRBJ2-2 . TRBV19 . CATRAGQTNTGELFF TGTGCCACCCGGGCGGGACAGACGAACACCGGGGAGCTGTTTTTT
TRBJ2-1 . TRBV7-8 . CASSLGASSYNEQFF TGTGCCAGCAGCTTAGGGGCGAGCTCCTACAATGAGCAGTTCTTC
TRBJ2-3 . TRBV18 TRBD2 CASSPLTSVDTQYF TGTGCCAGCTCACCGCTGACTAGCGTGGATACGCAGTATTTT
TRBJ2-2 once TRBV7-2 . CASSRQGSAGELFF TGTGCCAGCAGCCGCCAGGGTTCGGCCGGGGAGCTGTTTTTT
TRBJ2-7 once TRBV7-9 TRBD2 CASSQGTNPYEQYF TGTGCCAGCAGCCAAGGGACTAATCCCTACGAGCAGTACTTC
TRBJ2-3 . TRBV10-2 TRBD2 CASSEASGDTQYF TGCGCCAGCAGTGAGGCTAGCGGGGATACGCAGTATTTT
TRBJ2-5 . TRBV15 TRBD2 CATSGYTPAAGGLTQYF TGTGCCACCAGCGGTTATACCCCGGCAGCGGGGGGTCTGACCCAGTACTTC
TRBJ2-1 once TRBV4-3 TRBD2 CASSQEGTRFNEQFF TGCGCCAGCAGCCAAGAGGGGACTAGATTCAATGAGCAGTTCTTC
TRBJ2-5 . TRBV7-7 . CASSFGPGETQYF TGTGCCAGCAGCTTCGGCCCAGGGGAGACCCAGTACTTC